This T cell receptor (beta chain) was captured in a study of T cell responses to AZD1222 COVID-19 vaccine. Regarding the study as a whole: Without day 14 samples, only post-peak T cell repertoires were studied. Just 6 or 7 AZD1222 recipients were seropositive at baseline. Females made up more of the donors, who were largely white British, and clonal diversity may have come out too low.

The CDR3 consists of 18 residues. Germline values: CDR1 SGHRS, CDR2 YFSETQ. V shed 2 bases, J shed 0 bases, and the junction held 8 bases outside the gene matches. Data came from immunoSEQ multiplex PCR; TCRdb stores just in-frame clones and leaves some out. The sample has about 140,000 clones, 80% to 95% seen once. With regard to this clone: Its antigen is not known.

This chain links TRBV5-1 with TRBJ1-6; 7 bases match TRBD1. The sequence was obtained from an adult in good health. This specimen consisted of peripheral blood, obtained on day 0 of AZD1222 vaccination. The chain's CDR3 is CASSFRAGGSSYNSPLHF. The CDR3 DNA sequence: TGCGCCAGCAGCTTTCGTGCAGGGGGGAGCTCCTATAATTCACCCCTCCACTTT.